This T cell receptor (beta chain) was sequenced in a study of T cells after yellow fever vaccination. Whole-study results and caveats: Contaminating bulk clonotypes could be abundant in FACS-sorted repertoires. A faster peak, day 5 versus 15, was reached by the weaker secondary response. Among all clonotypes, a small share was observed in both CD4 and CD8 compartments.

Trimming removed 10 bases at V and 2 bases at J, with 14 bases between. Per the germline V gene, CDR1 is KGHSH and CDR2 is LQKENI. This CDR3 contains 13 residues. This clonotype was counted many times. Antigen: not known. Synthesis of TCR cDNA relied on 5'RACE template switching, which attached a universal primer site and UMIs. TCRdb reprocessed the 5' RACE reads with MiXCR, giving one entry per CDR3 protein. The profile covers roughly 150,000 distinct CDR3 sequences, with under 7.5% appearing a single time and 2.5% taken by the ten largest. This sequence was found in a man aged 18 to 29 who received the YFV17D yellow fever vaccine. Sequences were derived from CD4+ T cells sorted from PBMCs, sampled more than 4 days after the first yellow fever vaccination. This chain links TRBV18 with TRBJ2-5, with D possibly TRBD1 on 5 matching bases. CDR3 residues: CATTGGEQETQYF. CDR3 bases: TGTGCCACCACAGGTGGCGAACAAGAGACCCAGTACTTC.